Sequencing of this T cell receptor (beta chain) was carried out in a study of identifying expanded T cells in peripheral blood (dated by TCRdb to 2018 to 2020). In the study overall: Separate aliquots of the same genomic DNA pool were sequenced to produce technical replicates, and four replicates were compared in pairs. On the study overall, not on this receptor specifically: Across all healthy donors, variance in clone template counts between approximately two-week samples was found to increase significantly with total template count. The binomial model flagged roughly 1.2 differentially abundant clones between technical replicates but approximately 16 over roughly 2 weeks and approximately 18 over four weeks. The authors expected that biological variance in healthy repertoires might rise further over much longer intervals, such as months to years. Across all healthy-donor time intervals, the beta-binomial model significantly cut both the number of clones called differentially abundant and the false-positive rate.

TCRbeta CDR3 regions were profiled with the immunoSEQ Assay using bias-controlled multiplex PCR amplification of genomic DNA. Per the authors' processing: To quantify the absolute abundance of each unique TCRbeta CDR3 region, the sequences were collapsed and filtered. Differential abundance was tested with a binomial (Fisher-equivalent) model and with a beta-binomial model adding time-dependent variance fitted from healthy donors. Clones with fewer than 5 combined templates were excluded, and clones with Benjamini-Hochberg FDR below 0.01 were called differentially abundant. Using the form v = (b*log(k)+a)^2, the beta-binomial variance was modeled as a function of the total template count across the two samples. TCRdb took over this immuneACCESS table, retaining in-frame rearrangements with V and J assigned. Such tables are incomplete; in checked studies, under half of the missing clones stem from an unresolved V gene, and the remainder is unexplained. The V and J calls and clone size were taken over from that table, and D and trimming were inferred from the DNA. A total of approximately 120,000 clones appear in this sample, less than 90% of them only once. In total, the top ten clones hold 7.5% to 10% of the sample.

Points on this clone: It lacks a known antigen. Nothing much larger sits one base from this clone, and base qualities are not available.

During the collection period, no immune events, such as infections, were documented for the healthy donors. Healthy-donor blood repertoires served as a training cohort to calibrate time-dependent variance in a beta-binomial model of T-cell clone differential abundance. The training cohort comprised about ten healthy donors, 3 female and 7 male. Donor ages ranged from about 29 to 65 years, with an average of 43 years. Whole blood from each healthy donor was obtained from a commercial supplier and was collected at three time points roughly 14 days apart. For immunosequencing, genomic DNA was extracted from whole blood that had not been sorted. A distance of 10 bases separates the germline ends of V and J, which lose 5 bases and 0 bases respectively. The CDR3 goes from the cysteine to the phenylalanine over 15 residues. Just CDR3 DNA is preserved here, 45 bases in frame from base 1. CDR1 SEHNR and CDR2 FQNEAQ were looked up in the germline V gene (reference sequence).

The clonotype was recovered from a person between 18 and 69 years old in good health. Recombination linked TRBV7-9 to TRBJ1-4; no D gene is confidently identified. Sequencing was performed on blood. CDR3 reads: CASSPVPATNEKLFF. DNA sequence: TGTGCCAGCAGCCCCGTTCCAGCAACTAATGAAAAACTGTTTTTT.